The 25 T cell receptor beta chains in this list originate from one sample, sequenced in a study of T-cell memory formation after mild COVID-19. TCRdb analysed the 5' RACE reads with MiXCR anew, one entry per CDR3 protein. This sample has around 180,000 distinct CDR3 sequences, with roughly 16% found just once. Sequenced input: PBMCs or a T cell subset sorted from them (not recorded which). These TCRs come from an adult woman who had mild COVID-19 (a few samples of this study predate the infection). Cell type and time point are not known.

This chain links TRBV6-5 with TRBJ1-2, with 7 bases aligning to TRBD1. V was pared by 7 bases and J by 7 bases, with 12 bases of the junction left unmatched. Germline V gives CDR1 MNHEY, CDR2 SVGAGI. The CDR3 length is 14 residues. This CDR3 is CASTEQQGMGGYTF. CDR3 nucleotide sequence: TGTGCCAGCACCGAACAACAGGGGATGGGTGGCTACACCTTC.

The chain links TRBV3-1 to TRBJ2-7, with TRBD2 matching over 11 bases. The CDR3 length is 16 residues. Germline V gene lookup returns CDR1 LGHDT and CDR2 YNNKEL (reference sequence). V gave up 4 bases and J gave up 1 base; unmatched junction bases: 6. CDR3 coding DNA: TGTGCCAGCAGCCCTCCTAGCGGGAGGAGGTCCTACGAGCAGTACTTC. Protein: CASSPPSGRRSYEQYF.

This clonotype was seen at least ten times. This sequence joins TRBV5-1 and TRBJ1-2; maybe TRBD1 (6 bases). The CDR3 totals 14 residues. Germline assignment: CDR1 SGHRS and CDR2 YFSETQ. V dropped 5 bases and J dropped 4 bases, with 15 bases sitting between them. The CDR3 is CASSKEGGSYGYTF. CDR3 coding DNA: TGCGCCAGCAGTAAGGAGGGGGGTTCCTATGGCTACACCTTC.

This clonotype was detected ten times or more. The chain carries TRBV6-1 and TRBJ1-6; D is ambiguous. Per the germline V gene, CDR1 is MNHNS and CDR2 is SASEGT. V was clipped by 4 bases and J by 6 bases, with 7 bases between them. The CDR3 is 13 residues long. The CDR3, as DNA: TGTGCCAGCAGTGGCGGGATTAATTCACCCCTCCACTTT. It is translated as CASSGGINSPLHF.

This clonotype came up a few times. CDR3 coding DNA: TGTGCCAGCAGCTTGGAAACAGGGATGGTCCAAGAGACCCAGTACTTC. Protein: CASSLETGMVQETQYF. The chain joins TRBV5-6 to TRBJ2-5, with D perhaps TRBD1 (6 bases). Germline CDR1 and CDR2: SGHDT and YYEEEE. Trimming cost V 0 bases and J 1 base, with 13 bases left between them. The CDR3 loop spans 16 amino acids.

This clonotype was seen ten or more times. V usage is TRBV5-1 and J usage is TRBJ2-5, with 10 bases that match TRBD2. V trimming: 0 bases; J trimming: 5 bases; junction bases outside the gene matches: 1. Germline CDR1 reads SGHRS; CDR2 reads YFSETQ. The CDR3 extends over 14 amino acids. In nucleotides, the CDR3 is TGCGCCAGCAGCTTGGCGGGACTAGCGGAGACCCAGTACTTC. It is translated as CASSLAGLAETQYF. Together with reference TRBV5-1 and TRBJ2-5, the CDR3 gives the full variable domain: KAGVTQTPRYLIKTRGQQVTLSCSPISGHRSVSWYQQTPGQGLQFLFEYFSETQRNKGNFPGRFSGRQFSNSRSEMNVSTLELGDSALYLCASSLAGLAETQYFGPGTRLLVL.

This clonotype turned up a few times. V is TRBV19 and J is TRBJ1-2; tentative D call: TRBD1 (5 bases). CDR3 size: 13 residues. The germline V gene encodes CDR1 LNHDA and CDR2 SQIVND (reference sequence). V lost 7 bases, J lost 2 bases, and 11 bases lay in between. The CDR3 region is CASNFGGNYGYTF. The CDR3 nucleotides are TGTGCCAGTAACTTCGGGGGAAACTATGGCTACACCTTC.

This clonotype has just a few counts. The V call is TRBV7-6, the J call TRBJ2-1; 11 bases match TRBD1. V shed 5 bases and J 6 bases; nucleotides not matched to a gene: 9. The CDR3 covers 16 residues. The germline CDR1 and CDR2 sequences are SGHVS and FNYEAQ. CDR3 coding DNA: TGTGCCAGCAGCCCAGTACCGGGACAGGGGGGCAATGAGCAGTTCTTC. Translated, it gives CASSPVPGQGGNEQFF.

CDR3 nucleotide sequence: TGTGCCAGCAGCACAGGACTTAATTCTCTCAATGAGCAGTTCTTC. It specifies CASSTGLNSLNEQFF. This chain joins TRBV4-2 and TRBJ2-1; D is tentatively TRBD1 or TRBD2 (5 bases each). Per germline, CDR1 LGHNA and CDR2 YNFKEQ. The CDR3 consists of 15 residues. Between the trimmed V and J ends, which lost 5 bases and 6 bases, there was a span of 17 bases.

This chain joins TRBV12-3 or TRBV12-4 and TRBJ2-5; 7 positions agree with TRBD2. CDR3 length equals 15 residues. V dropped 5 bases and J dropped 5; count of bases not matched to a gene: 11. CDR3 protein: CASSPTGAGGETQYF. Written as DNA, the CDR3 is TGTGCCAGCAGTCCGACCGGGGCCGGGGGGGAGACCCAGTACTTC.

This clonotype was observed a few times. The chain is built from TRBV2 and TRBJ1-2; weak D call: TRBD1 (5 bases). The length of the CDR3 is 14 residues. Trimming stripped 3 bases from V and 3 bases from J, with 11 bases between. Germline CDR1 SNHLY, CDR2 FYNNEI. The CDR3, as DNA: TGTGCCAGCAGTGAGCAGGGTTCGGACTATGGCTACACCTTC. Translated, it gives CASSEQGSDYGYTF.

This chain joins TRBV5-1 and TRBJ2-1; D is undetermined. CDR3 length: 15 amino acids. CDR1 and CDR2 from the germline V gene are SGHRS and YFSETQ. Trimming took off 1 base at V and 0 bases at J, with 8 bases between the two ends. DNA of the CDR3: TGCGCCAGCAGCTTGCCGGCCAGCTCCTACAATGAGCAGTTCTTC. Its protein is CASSLPASSYNEQFF.

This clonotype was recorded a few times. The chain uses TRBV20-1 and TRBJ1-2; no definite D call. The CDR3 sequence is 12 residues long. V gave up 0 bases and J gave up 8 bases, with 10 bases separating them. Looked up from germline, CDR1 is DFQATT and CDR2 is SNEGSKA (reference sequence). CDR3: CSARDTSGGYTF. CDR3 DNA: TGCAGTGCTAGAGATACTTCCGGCGGCTACACCTTC.

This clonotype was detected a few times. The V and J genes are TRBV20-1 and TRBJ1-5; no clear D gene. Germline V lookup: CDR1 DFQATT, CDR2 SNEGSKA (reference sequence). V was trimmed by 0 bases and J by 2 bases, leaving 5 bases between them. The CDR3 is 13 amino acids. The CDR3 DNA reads TGCAGTGCTAGAGATGGGGGCAATCAGCCCCAGCATTTT. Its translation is CSARDGGNQPQHF.

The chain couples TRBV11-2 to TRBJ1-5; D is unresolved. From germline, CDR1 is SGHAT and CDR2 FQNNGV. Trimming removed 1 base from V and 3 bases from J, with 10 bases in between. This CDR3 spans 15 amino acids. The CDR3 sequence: CASSLGAGLNQPQHF. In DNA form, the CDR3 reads TGTGCCAGCAGCTTAGGGGCCGGCCTCAATCAGCCCCAGCATTTT. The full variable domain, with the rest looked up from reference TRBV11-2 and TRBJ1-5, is EAGVAQSPRYKIIEKRQSVAFWCNPISGHATLYWYQQILGQGPKLLIQFQNNGVVDDSQLPKDRFSAERLKGVDSTLKIQPAKLEDSAVYLCASSLGAGLNQPQHFGDGTRLSIL.

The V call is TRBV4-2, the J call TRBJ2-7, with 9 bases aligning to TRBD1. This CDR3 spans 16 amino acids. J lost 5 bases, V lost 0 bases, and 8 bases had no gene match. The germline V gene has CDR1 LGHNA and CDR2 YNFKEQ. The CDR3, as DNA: TGTGCCAGCAGCCAAGAACTCACAGGGGGCCGACACGAGCAGTACTTC. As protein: CASSQELTGGRHEQYF.

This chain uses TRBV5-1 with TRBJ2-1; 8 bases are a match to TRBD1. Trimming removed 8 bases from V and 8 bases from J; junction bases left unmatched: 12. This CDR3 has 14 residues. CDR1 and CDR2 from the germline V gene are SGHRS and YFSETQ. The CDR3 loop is CASDPGQGSHEQFF. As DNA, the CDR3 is TGCGCCAGTGACCCCGGACAGGGATCGCATGAGCAGTTCTTC.

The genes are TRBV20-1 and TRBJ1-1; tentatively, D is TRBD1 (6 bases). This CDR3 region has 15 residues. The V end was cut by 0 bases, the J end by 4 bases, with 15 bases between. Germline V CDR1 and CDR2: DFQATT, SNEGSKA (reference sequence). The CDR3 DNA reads TGCAGTGCTAGAGATTGGACAGCCATCAGCACTGAAGCTTTCTTT. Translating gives CSARDWTAISTEAFF.

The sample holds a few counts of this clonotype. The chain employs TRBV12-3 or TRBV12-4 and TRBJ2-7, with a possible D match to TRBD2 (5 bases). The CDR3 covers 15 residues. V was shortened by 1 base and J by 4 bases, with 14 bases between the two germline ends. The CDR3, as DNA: TGTGCCAGCAGTTTAGGTGAAGGGAGCTTTTACGAGCAGTACTTC. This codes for CASSLGEGSFYEQYF.

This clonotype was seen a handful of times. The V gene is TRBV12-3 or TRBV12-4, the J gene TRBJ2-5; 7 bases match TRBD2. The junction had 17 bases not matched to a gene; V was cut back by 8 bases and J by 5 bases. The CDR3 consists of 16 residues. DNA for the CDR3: TGTGCCAGCGGTAGGAGGGAGCGGGGCCTTCGGGAGACCCAGTACTTC. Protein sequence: CASGRRERGLRETQYF.

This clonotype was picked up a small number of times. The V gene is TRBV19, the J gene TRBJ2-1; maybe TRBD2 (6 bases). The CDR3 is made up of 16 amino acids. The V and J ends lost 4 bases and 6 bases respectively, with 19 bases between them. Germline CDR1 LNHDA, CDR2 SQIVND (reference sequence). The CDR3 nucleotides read TGTGCCAGTAGTAGATTTGGGGGAGGTGGTGGCAATGAGCAGTTCTTC. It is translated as CASSRFGGGGGNEQFF.

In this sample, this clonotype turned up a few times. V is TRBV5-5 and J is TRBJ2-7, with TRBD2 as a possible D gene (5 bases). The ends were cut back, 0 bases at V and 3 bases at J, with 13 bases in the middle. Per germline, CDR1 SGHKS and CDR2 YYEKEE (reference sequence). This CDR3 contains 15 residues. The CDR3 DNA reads TGTGCCAGCAGCTTGGGCCGACGGGGTAGCTACGAGCAGTACTTC. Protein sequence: CASSLGRRGSYEQYF.

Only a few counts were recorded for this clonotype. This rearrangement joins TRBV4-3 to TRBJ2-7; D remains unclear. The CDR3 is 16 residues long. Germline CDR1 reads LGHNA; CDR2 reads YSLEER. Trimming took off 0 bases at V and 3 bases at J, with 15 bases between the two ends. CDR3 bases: TGCGCCAGCAGCCAAGATCAGGCCCCTGGGCTCTACGAGCAGTACTTC. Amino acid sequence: CASSQDQAPGLYEQYF.

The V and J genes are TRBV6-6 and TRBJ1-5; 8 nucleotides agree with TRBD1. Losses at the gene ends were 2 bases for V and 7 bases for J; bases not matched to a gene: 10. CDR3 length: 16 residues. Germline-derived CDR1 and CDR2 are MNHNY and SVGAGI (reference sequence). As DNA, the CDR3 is TGTGCCAGCAGTTACCAACAGGGGGATGGGCACCAGCCCCAGCATTTT. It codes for CASSYQQGDGHQPQHF.

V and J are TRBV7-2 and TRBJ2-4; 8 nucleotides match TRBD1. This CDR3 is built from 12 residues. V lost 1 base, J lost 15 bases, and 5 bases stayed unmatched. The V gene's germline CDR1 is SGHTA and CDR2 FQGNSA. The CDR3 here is CASSLGRTGMYF. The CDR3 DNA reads TGTGCCAGCAGCTTAGGGCGGACAGGGATGTACTTC.